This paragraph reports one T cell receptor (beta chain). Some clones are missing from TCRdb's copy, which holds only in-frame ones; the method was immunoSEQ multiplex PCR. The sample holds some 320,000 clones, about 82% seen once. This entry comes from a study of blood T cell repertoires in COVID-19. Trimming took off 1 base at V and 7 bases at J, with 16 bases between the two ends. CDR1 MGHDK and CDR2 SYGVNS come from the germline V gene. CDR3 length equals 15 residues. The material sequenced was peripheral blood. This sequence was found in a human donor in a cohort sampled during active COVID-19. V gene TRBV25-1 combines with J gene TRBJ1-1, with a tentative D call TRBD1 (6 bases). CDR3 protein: CASSESTGKLSEAFF. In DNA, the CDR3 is TGTGCCAGCAGTGAATCCACAGGGAAGCTGAGTGAAGCTTTCTTT.